This paragraph reports one TCR beta chain. What it binds is not known. This entry is derived from a study of identifying expanded T cells in peripheral blood. Whole-study findings and limits: Across healthy donors, higher total template counts meant significantly greater approximately two-week count variance. Differentially abundant clones: around 1.2 between replicates, about 15 at around 15 days, 19 to 20 at four.

No infections or other immune events were documented during collection. The ends lost 4 bases at V and 4 bases at J; junction bases unmatched: 12. CDR1 and CDR2 (germline): LGHNA, YSLEER. This CDR3 is built from 16 residues. Assay used: immunoSEQ multiplex PCR; TCRdb lists only in-frame clones, some missing. The data contain 90,000 or so clones, 86% of them singletons. The specimen sequenced was blood. V is TRBV4-3 and J is TRBJ2-5; 7 nucleotides line up with TRBD2. The receptor was isolated from a person aged 18 to 75 in good health. CDR3 protein: CASSRFGGRGGETQYF. The CDR3 bases are TGCGCCAGCAGCCGATTCGGAGGGCGCGGGGGAGAGACCCAGTACTTC.